The TCR beta chain under discussion was sequenced for a study of identical twins. Study observations and caveats: Out-of-frame sharing of TCR alpha in monozygotic twins was underestimated by models.

Template switching added a universal primer binding site, and final cDNA carried unique molecular identifiers. From the 5' RACE reads, TCRdb called clonotypes with MiXCR, one entry per CDR3 protein. The data contain around 1.7 million distinct CDR3 sequences, about 30% of them singletons. Points on this clonotype: Its specificity is not known. Germline is not matched at one junction end, which may reflect a read error.

This CDR3 has 13 amino acids. CDR1 is MDHEN and CDR2 is SYDVKM in the germline V gene. Sample: cord blood. This TCR derives from a newborn girl in good health. The chain links TRBV28 to TRBJ2-5; D is unresolved. The assigned J gene may be wrong: the sequence end matches TRBJ2-7 better. Here the CDR3 DNA reads TGTGACAGCAGTTCGGTGGTACTCTACGAGCAGTACTTC. Translated, it gives CDSSSVVLYEQYF.